The 19 T cell receptor beta chains below all came from one sample that was sequenced in a study of T cell repertoires in cytomegalovirus infection. From the reads, TCRdb called clonotypes with MiXCR, one entry per CDR3 protein. The sample lists about 920,000 distinct CDR3 sequences, approximately 31% occurring once. Their recognized antigens are unknown. Sequencing was performed on cultured CD8+ T cells from PBMCs, taken from culture after CMV antigen stimulation. The source is a human donor in good health (CMV status not recorded). Some clones in this sample may be carry-over from other donors' samples.

This clonotype was seen only a few times. The rearrangement links TRBV6-1 to TRBJ1-3; D not resolved. The CDR3 totals 16 residues. The V and J ends lost 1 base and 5 bases respectively, with 15 bases between them. Looked up from germline, CDR1 is MNHNS and CDR2 is SASEGT. This CDR3 is CASSEVAEYPRNTIYF. As DNA, the CDR3 is TGTGCCAGCAGTGAAGTTGCAGAGTACCCAAGAAACACCATATATTTT.

In regard to this clonotype: One end of the junction does not line up with germline, which may come from a read error. The chain carries TRBV19 and TRBJ2-3, with a tentative D call TRBD2 (5 bases). CDR1 and CDR2 (germline): LNHDA, SQIVND (reference sequence). The CDR3 contains 14 residues. CDR3 bases: TGTGCCAGTGGTATGGACTTAGCGACAGATACGCAGTATTTT. Translated: CASGMDLATDTQYF.

A remark on this clonotype: An end of the junction does not agree with germline; a read error may underlie this. V gene TRBV7-2 combines with J gene TRBJ1-5; 7 nucleotides agree with TRBD1. Germline V gene lookup returns CDR1 SGHTA and CDR2 FQGNSA. The CDR3 has 17 amino acids. CDR3 protein: CARSLDETGFFSLPQHF. The CDR3 DNA reads as TGTGCCAGGAGCTTAGATGAGACAGGGTTCTTTTCTCTGCCCCAGCATTTT. The entire variable domain, with the rest obtained from reference TRBV7-2 and TRBJ1-5, is as follows: GAGVSQSPSNKVTEKGKDVELRCDPISGHTALYWYRQSLGQGLEFLIYFQGNSAPDKSGLPSDRFSAERTGGSVSTLTIQRTQQEDSAVYLCARSLDETGFFSLPQHFGDGTRLSIL.

This chain links TRBV4-1 with TRBJ2-3; possibly TRBD1 for D (5 bases). This CDR3 is built from 14 residues. CDR1 is MGHRA and CDR2 is YSYEKL in the germline V gene. V dropped 6 bases and J dropped 0 bases, with 10 bases sitting between them. Here the CDR3 reads CASSKQASTDTQYF. CDR3 nucleotide sequence: TGCGCCAGCAGTAAACAGGCTAGCACAGATACGCAGTATTTT.

The genes are TRBV19 and TRBJ2-1; D is uncertain. This CDR3 comprises 13 residues. Trimming pared 0 bases from V and 5 bases from J, leaving 5 bases between. Germline values: CDR1 LNHDA, CDR2 SQIVND (reference sequence). The DNA of the CDR3 is TGTGCCAGTAGTATAGATCTAAACAATGAGCAGTTCTTC. Translating it yields CASSIDLNNEQFF.

The V and J genes are TRBV19 and TRBJ1-1; D not resolved. The V end lost 1 base, the J end lost 6 bases, and 9 bases lay between the germline ends. In germline, CDR1 is LNHDA, CDR2 SQIVND (reference sequence). The CDR3 spans 13 residues. The CDR3 DNA follows: TGTGCCAGTAGTATAGGGTCCAGGTCTGAAGCTTTCTTT. Translated, it gives CASSIGSRSEAFF.

The chain carries TRBV12-3 or TRBV12-4 and TRBJ2-2; unclear D gene. The V gene lost 4 bases and the J gene lost 4 bases, with 10 bases spanning the gap. This CDR3 is built from 14 residues. The CDR3 protein is CASSSPGPTGELFF. The CDR3 nucleotides read TGTGCCAGCAGTTCGCCGGGCCCCACCGGGGAGCTGTTTTTT.

V gene TRBV4-3 combines with J gene TRBJ2-5; D possibly corresponds to TRBD1 (6 bases). Trimming took off 0 bases at V and 5 bases at J, with 13 bases between the two ends. CDR3 length: 15 amino acids. The germline V gene has CDR1 LGHNA and CDR2 YSLEER. CDR3 sequence reads: CASSQDWGPRETQYF. CDR3 coding DNA: TGCGCCAGCAGCCAAGATTGGGGGCCTCGTGAGACCCAGTACTTC.

As for this clonotype: Since a much larger clone is just one base distant, this may be a read error. CDR3 loop: CASSLAMGLQDNEQFF. CDR3 sequence (DNA): TGTGCCAGCAGCTTAGCTATGGGGCTTCAGGACAATGAGCAGTTCTTC. The V and J genes are TRBV7-8 and TRBJ2-1, with D possibly being TRBD1 (5 bases). V dropped 0 bases and J dropped 5 bases, with 14 bases sitting between them. The CDR3 totals 16 residues. Germline lookup yields CDR1 SGHVS and CDR2 FQNEAQ.

This clonotype was observed a few times. In nucleotides, the CDR3 is TGCGCCAGCAGTGAGGGGGCGCCTTATGGCTACACCTTC. Residues: CASSEGAPYGYTF. The chain has TRBV4-1 and TRBJ1-2; 7 nucleotides line up with TRBD1. CDR1 and CDR2 (germline): MGHRA, YSYEKL. The V segment lost 6 bases and the J segment 5 bases; nucleotides outside the gene matches: 6. The CDR3 is made up of 13 amino acids.

This clonotype was seen a few times. This chain joins TRBV27 and TRBJ2-3, with 10 bases identical to TRBD2. Per germline, CDR1 MNHEY and CDR2 SMNVEV (reference sequence). This CDR3 has 18 residues. V shed 3 bases and J 0 bases; nucleotides not matched to a gene: 9. The CDR3: CASSLILAGKTSTDTQYF. CDR3 DNA sequence: TGTGCCAGCAGTTTGATACTAGCGGGGAAGACTAGCACAGATACGCAGTATTTT.

In its sample, this clonotype was seen a few times. The chain joins TRBV6-2 or TRBV6-3 to TRBJ2-3; tentative D call: TRBD2 (7 bases). Deletions cut 7 bases from V and 0 bases from J, with 17 bases between. The CDR3 covers 16 residues. Per germline, CDR1 MNHEY and CDR2 SVGEGT. The CDR3 DNA follows: TGTGCCAGCATGGGGGAGGGGGGCAGGAGCACAGATACGCAGTATTTT. Translated, it gives CASMGEGGRSTDTQYF.

This chain connects TRBV15 to TRBJ2-3, with 9 nucleotides matching TRBD1. The junction had 6 bases not matched to a gene; V was cut back by 4 bases and J by 1 base. CDR3 length: 16 amino acids. Per the germline V gene, CDR1 is LNHNV and CDR2 is YYDKDF (reference sequence). The chain's CDR3 is CATSIYWDRGTDTQYF. The CDR3 region has the DNA TGTGCCACCAGCATCTACTGGGACAGGGGCACAGATACGCAGTATTTT.

This clonotype was recorded at least ten times. This chain connects TRBV7-8 to TRBJ2-2; D is uncertain. There are 24 residues in the CDR3. CDR1 SGHVS and CDR2 FQNEAQ come from the germline V gene. The ends were cut back, 0 bases at V and 3 bases at J, with 35 bases in the middle. CDR3: CASSLAPHLSTNIDTDRDTGELFF. The CDR3 DNA sequence: TGTGCCAGCAGCTTAGCGCCCCACCTGTCCACAAATATCGACACAGATCGAGACACCGGGGAGCTGTTTTTT.

This clonotype was observed a few times. V and J are TRBV6-5 and TRBJ1-1; unclear D gene. CDR3 length: 15 amino acids. CDR1 MNHEY and CDR2 SVGAGI come from the germline V gene. Trimming cost V 7 bases and J 1 base, with 16 bases left between them. The CDR3 sequence is CASTVTAVGNTEAFF. In DNA form, the CDR3 reads TGTGCCAGCACCGTTACGGCAGTTGGGAACACTGAAGCTTTCTTT.

This clonotype was recorded a few times. The V gene is TRBV27, the J gene TRBJ1-5; possibly TRBD1 for D (6 bases). Germline CDR1 MNHEY, CDR2 SMNVEV (reference sequence). This CDR3 is 18 amino acids long. Trimming cost V 2 bases and J 5 bases, with 22 bases left between them. The CDR3 DNA reads as TGTGCCAGCAGTTTACATCAACCCCTGACAGGATATTATCAGCCCCAGCATTTT. Its translation: CASSLHQPLTGYYQPQHF.

This clonotype was observed at least ten times. The V and J genes are TRBV7-6 and TRBJ2-7; 8 nucleotides line up with TRBD1. CDR1 and CDR2 from the germline V gene are SGHVS and FNYEAQ. Unmatched junction bases numbered 3, after V lost 2 bases and J lost 6 bases. This CDR3 region has 13 residues. The CDR3, as DNA: TGTGCCAGCAGCTTAACTGACAGGGGCGAGCAGTACGTC. Translation: CASSLTDRGEQYV.

This chain connects TRBV28 to TRBJ2-3, with D tentatively TRBD2 (6 bases). Germline assignment: CDR1 MDHEN and CDR2 SYDVKM. The CDR3 consists of 13 residues. V lost 8 bases and J 0 bases, leaving 9 bases between the germline ends. The CDR3 sequence is CASDGGSTDTQYF. In DNA, the CDR3 is TGTGCCAGCGACGGGGGTAGCACAGATACGCAGTATTTT.

Comments on this clonotype: Given a much more abundant clone one base away, this may be a read error. The rearrangement links TRBV7-6 to TRBJ2-3, with 8 nucleotides matching TRBD2. CDR3 size: 15 residues. Germline CDR1 SGHVS, CDR2 FNYEAQ. The CDR3 here is CASNLNGGAGDTQYF. CDR3 bases: TGTGCTAGCAACTTAAACGGGGGGGCCGGGGATACGCAGTATTTT. Full variable domain (rest looked up from reference TRBV7-6 and TRBJ2-3): GAGVSQSPRYKVTKRGQDVALRCDPISGHVSLYWYRQALGQGPEFLTYFNYEAQQDKSGLPNDRFSAERPEGSISTLTIQRTEQRDSAMYRCASNLNGGAGDTQYFGPGTRLTVL.